This T cell receptor beta chain was captured by sequencing in a study of CD8 T cells in Susac syndrome. Trimming removed 1 base from V and 4 bases from J; junction bases left unmatched: 17. The CDR3 is 19 residues long. Looked up from germline, CDR1 is SGHRS and CDR2 is YFSETQ. RNA totalling roughly 0.5 to 1 ug underwent reverse transcription with random hexamers. MiXCR, run by TCRdb on the immunoSEQ multiplex PCR reads, gives a single entry per CDR3 protein. The sample has around 170,000 distinct CDR3 sequences, more than 85% seen once; the top ten hold 0.15% to 0.2%. The J gene is TRBJ1-5, the V gene TRBV5-1; 7 bases line up with TRBD1. The receptor comes from a human donor with Susac syndrome. The sample taken for sequencing was CD8+ T cells from PBMCs. CDR3 nucleotides: TGCGCCAGCAGCTTGACCAAACCCCGGGGACAGCAAGTTAATCAGCCCCAGCATTTT. The encoded protein is CASSLTKPRGQQVNQPQHF.